Reported below is one TCR beta chain. The data were obtained in a study of patients and donors after allogeneic stem cell transplantation. CDR3 size: 16 residues. With V trimmed by 5 bases and J by 4 bases, 13 bases remained unmatched. Germline lookup yields CDR1 DFQATT and CDR2 SNEGSKA (reference sequence). TCRdb analysed the RT-PCR reads with MiXCR anew, one entry per CDR3 protein. Found here are about a million distinct CDR3 sequences, over 15% of them singletons; the top ten hold roughly 6.4%. The sequencing sample was made of blood, either unsorted or a sorted T cell fraction (not recorded which). This chain uses TRBV20-1 with TRBJ2-3; 9 positions agree with TRBD1. This clonotype originated in a human donor who was either an allogeneic HSCT recipient or a stem cell or donor lymphocyte infusion donor (not recorded which). It is not recorded whose cells these are; they may come from a transplant donor. The CDR3 DNA is TGCAGTGCTGGGGCCCCGGGACAGGGATCGCCAGATACGCAGTATTTT. This gives the protein CSAGAPGQGSPDTQYF.